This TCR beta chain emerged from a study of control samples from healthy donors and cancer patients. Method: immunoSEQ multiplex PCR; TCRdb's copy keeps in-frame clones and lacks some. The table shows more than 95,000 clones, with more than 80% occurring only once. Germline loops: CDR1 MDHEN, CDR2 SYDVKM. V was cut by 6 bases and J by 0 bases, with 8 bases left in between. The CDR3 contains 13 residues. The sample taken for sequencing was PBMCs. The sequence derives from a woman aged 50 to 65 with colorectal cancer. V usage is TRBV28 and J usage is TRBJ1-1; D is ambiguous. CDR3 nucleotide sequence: TGTGCCAGCAGCCATTCTATGAACACTGAAGCTTTCTTT. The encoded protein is CASSHSMNTEAFF.